This T cell receptor (beta chain) was obtained from a study of OX40 agonist ivuxolimab in advanced cancers. With regard to the full study: The costimulatory receptor OX40 (CD134) was targeted by ivuxolimab, a fully human IgG2 agonistic monoclonal antibody. Intravenous ivuxolimab was administered to patients every 2 weeks at six dose levels: 0.01, 0.1, 0.3, 1.5, 3 and 10 mg/kg. Among the 50 to 55 dose-escalation patients, some 20 had hepatocellular carcinoma, 15 or so melanoma, 9 renal cell carcinoma and 9 head and neck cancer. In the dose-escalation cohort, roughly 82% of patients were male, and the mean age was around 65 years with a range of roughly 20 to 80. Prior anti-PD-1, anti-PD-L1 or anti-CTLA-4 therapy was permitted, and less than 45% of dose-escalation patients had received checkpoint inhibitors. Partial responses occurred in three dose-escalation patients: two with cutaneous melanoma and one with hepatocellular carcinoma. Peripheral TCRbeta sequencing was intended to test whether TCR sequence diversity was altered and clonal T-cell expansion was caused by ivuxolimab. The paper describes the monotherapy dose-escalation part (N ≈ 51 patients) of the phase I trial of ivuxolimab.

Patients with a history of autoimmune disease or receiving systemic immunosuppression were excluded from the trial. Peripheral blood for TCR sequencing was drawn from every dose cohort at baseline, at cycle 4 day 1 and at cycle 7 day 1. Samples were obtained from an open-label, multicenter, first-in-human phase I dose-escalation trial of ivuxolimab. Adults with locally advanced or metastatic head and neck squamous cell, hepatocellular, melanoma or renal cell carcinoma were enrolled in the trial. Before TCR sequencing, CD4+ T cells and CD8+ T cells were sorted from peripheral blood as separate populations. This clone showed up just a few times. No antigen is known for it. No much larger clone is present one base from it, and per-base qualities are unavailable. The study at large found these results: In partial responders in the 0.1-3.0 mg/kg groups, normalized peripheral clonal expansion was found to be among the lowest, especially among CD8+ T cells. At doses from 0.1 to 3.0 mg/kg, clonal expansion was seen in both CD4+ and CD8+ blood T cells between baseline and week 6. After ivuxolimab, CD8+ T cells had more expanded clones than CD4+ T cells on average. Low levels of normalized T-cell clonal expansion were also seen in some patients who did not respond. The antigen specificity of the clonally expanded peripheral T cells was not determined.

To sequence the TCRbeta CDR3 region, genomic DNA was isolated from the sorted cells. The immunoSEQ Assay was used to sequence the TCRbeta CDR3 regions. Drawn from immuneACCESS, this table holds only the in-frame rearrangements with V and J called that TCRdb kept. Clones are partly lost; checked studies trace under half to an unresolved V gene and leave the rest unexplained. The sample includes tens of thousands of clones, with approximately 90% observed a single time. Around 0.51% of the sample goes to the ten largest clones. As encoded in the germline V gene, CDR1 is MRHNA while CDR2 is SNTAGT. The CDR3, from cysteine to phenylalanine, totals 15 residues. Of the read, only the CDR3 DNA is kept; its 45 bases are in frame from base 1. From V the trimming removes 0 bases and from J it removes 4 bases, while the gene matches leave 0 bases of the junction unaccounted for.

This material consisted of CD4+ or CD8+ T cells sorted from blood, taken in a trial of the OX40 agonist ivuxolimab. The sequence came from an adult with an advanced solid tumor such as melanoma, head and neck, liver or kidney cancer. The chain is made from TRBV6-4 and TRBJ2-3; 11 central bases correspond to TRBD1. CDR3 sequence: CASSDSGQGADTQYF. DNA sequence: TGTGCCAGCAGTGACTCGGGACAGGGGGCAGATACGCAGTATTTT.